A single sample gave rise to the 19 T cell receptor beta chains below, sequenced in a study of cytomegalovirus exposure and HLA in healthy donors. The assay was immunoSEQ multiplex PCR, and TCRdb's table has in-frame clones only and misses some. This sample carries around 80,000 clones, approximately 96% of them seen once, and the ten largest clones take roughly 1.3%. Sequencing was carried out using PBMCs. These receptors all stem from a woman between 18 and 29 years old in good health and CMV-seronegative.

The V gene is TRBV7-2, the J gene TRBJ2-7; no reliable D call. The V end lost 5 bases, the J end lost 3 bases, and 11 bases lay between the germline ends. The CDR3 is made up of 13 amino acids. Germline loops: CDR1 SGHTA, CDR2 FQGNSA. The CDR3 reads CASSRIYNYEQYF. The CDR3 coding sequence is TGTGCCAGCAGCCGAATATACAACTACGAGCAGTACTTC.

This clone was seen just once. The rearrangement joins TRBV6-1 to TRBJ2-3; TRBD2 matches at 10 bases. The germline gives CDR1 MNHNS, CDR2 SASEGT. V shed 7 bases, J shed 2 bases, and the junction held 6 bases outside the gene matches. CDR3 length: 15 residues. The DNA of the CDR3 is TGTGCCAGCATCCTGACTAGCGGGTTCACAGATACGCAGTATTTT. Its translation is CASILTSGFTDTQYF.

The chain links TRBV5-1 to TRBJ2-1; TRBD2 matches at 10 bases. The germline V gene has CDR1 SGHRS and CDR2 YFSETQ. Trimming at V came to 3 bases and at J to 2 bases, leaving 5 bases not matched to a gene. This CDR3 is built from 16 residues. Here the CDR3 reads CASSSSAGGPYNEQFF. In DNA, the CDR3 is TGCGCCAGCAGCTCATCAGCGGGAGGGCCCTACAATGAGCAGTTCTTC.

V gene TRBV18 combines with J gene TRBJ2-5; D unclear. Germline CDR1 is KGHSH and CDR2 is LQKENI. V was pared by 2 bases and J by 2 bases, with 12 bases between. The CDR3 is 15 amino acids. CDR3 loop: CASSPGVRLQETQYF. The CDR3 DNA reads as TGTGCCAGCTCACCAGGTGTGCGGCTGCAAGAGACCCAGTACTTC.

This clone came up once. The chain recombines TRBV7-9 with TRBJ1-1, with 7 nucleotides matching TRBD1. Germline values: CDR1 SEHNR, CDR2 FQNEAQ (reference sequence). The V gene end was trimmed by 1 base and the J gene end by 6 bases; junction bases not matched to a gene: 5. CDR3 length: 14 residues. The CDR3 nucleotides are TGTGCCAGCAGCTTAGGACAGGGTAGTTCTGAAGCTTTCTTT. Its protein is CASSLGQGSSEAFF.

The chain recombines TRBV6-5 with TRBJ2-5; perhaps TRBD2 as D (5 bases). V lost 0 bases to trimming and J lost 0 bases, with 8 bases between them. The CDR3 is 15 residues long. CDR1 is MNHEY, CDR2 SVGAGI, per germline. In nucleotides, the CDR3 is TGTGCCAGCAGTTACTCCGTGCGGGACCAAGAGACCCAGTACTTC. Its protein product is CASSYSVRDQETQYF.

The chain is built from TRBV27 and TRBJ2-1, with 10 bases lining up with TRBD2. CDR3 length equals 14 residues. V trimming: 6 bases; J trimming: 4 bases; junction bases outside the gene matches: 3. The V gene's germline CDR1 is MNHEY and CDR2 SMNVEV (reference sequence). The chain's CDR3 is CASRASGGYNEQFF. DNA of the CDR3: TGTGCCAGCAGAGCTAGCGGGGGATACAATGAGCAGTTCTTC.

This chain joins TRBV11-3 and TRBJ2-2, with 7 bases fitting TRBD2. CDR3 length: 14 amino acids. Per germline, CDR1 SGHNT and CDR2 YENEEA. After removal of 1 base from V and 7 bases from J, the junction contained 3 bases not matched to a gene. CDR3 region: CASSLGRTSGELFF. In nucleotides, the CDR3 is TGTGCCAGCAGCTTAGGACGGACTAGCGGGGAGCTGTTTTTT.

This clone was counted a single time. The chain couples TRBV5-4 to TRBJ2-3; D is undetermined. Looked up from germline, CDR1 is SGHNT and CDR2 is YYREEE (reference sequence). This CDR3 is built from 14 residues. Trimming removed 0 bases from V and 0 bases from J, with 5 bases in between. The CDR3 DNA is TGTGCCAGCAGCTTGGGACATAGCACAGATACGCAGTATTTT. Protein sequence: CASSLGHSTDTQYF.

The chain joins TRBV28 to TRBJ2-7, with no clear D. The CDR3 spans 14 residues. The germline V gene encodes CDR1 MDHEN and CDR2 SYDVKM. The V and J ends lost 1 base and 1 base respectively, with 8 bases between them. The CDR3 DNA reads as TGTGCCAGCAGTTTATTGCAGCGATCCTACGAGCAGTACTTC. It specifies CASSLLQRSYEQYF.

The chain has TRBV11-2 and TRBJ2-7; possible D gene TRBD2, 6 bases. The CDR3 length is 15 residues. CDR1 is SGHAT and CDR2 is FQNNGV in the germline V gene. Trimming took off 2 bases at V and 1 base at J, with 12 bases between the two ends. The DNA of the CDR3 is TGTGCCAGCAGCTTATGGTCTGCGGGGTCCTACGAGCAGTACTTC. This gives the protein CASSLWSAGSYEQYF.

V is TRBV7-2 and J is TRBJ2-1; D may be TRBD1 (6 bases). CDR1 is SGHTA, CDR2 FQGNSA, per germline. CDR3 size: 12 residues. The germline V and J ends were trimmed by 3 bases and 8 bases, with 8 bases remaining between them. For the CDR3, the DNA is TGTGCCAGCAGCTTTTCAGGGGATGAGCAGTTCTTC. It codes for CASSFSGDEQFF.

V usage is TRBV15 and J usage is TRBJ2-1, with 8 bases lining up with TRBD1. This CDR3 has 16 amino acids. V lost 5 bases and J lost 13; bases outside the gene matches: 19. Germline values: CDR1 LNHNV, CDR2 YYDKDF (reference sequence). CDR3 in DNA: TGTGCCACCAGCGGGAGCCTCAGAAGGACAGGGAATATTCAGTTCTTC. Amino acids: CATSGSLRRTGNIQFF. Looking up the rest from reference TRBV15 and TRBJ2-1 gives the full variable domain: DAMVIQNPRYQVTQFGKPVTLSCSQTLNHNVMYWYQQKSSQAPKLLFHYYDKDFNNEADTPDNFQSRRPNTSFCFLDIRSPGLGDTAMYLCATSGSLRRTGNIQFFGPGTRLTVL.

This rearrangement joins TRBV7-9 to TRBJ1-2, with TRBD1 as a possible D gene (5 bases). V was shortened by 1 base and J by 2 bases, with 11 bases between the two germline ends. Germline-derived CDR1 and CDR2 are SEHNR and FQNEAQ (reference sequence). The CDR3 covers 15 residues. In DNA, the CDR3 is TGTGCCAGCAGCTTAGGTGTCGCAGGGAACTATGGCTACACCTTC. This codes for CASSLGVAGNYGYTF. Variable domain in full (rest from reference TRBV7-9 and TRBJ1-2): DTGVSQNPRHKITKRGQNVTFRCDPISEHNRLYWYRQTLGQGPEFLTYFQNEAQLEKSRLLSDRFSAERPKGSFSTLEIQRTEQGDSAMYLCASSLGVAGNYGYTFGSGTRLTVV.

This chain connects TRBV27 to TRBJ2-6, with 7 bases that match TRBD1. J lost 3 bases, V lost 3 bases, and 5 bases had no gene match. The CDR3 contains 16 residues. Germline lookup yields CDR1 MNHEY and CDR2 SMNVEV (reference sequence). The CDR3 nucleotides are TGTGCCAGCAGTTTCGAAGGGGGCTTTGGGGCCAACGTCCTGACTTTC. It yields the protein CASSFEGGFGANVLTF.

The rearrangement joins TRBV6-1 to TRBJ2-5; the D gene is possibly TRBD2 (5 bases). This CDR3 contains 13 residues. Trimming removed 5 bases at V and 5 bases at J, with 12 bases between. CDR1 and CDR2 from the germline V gene are MNHNS and SASEGT. The CDR3 protein is CASSTTRDETQYF. The CDR3, as DNA: TGTGCCAGCAGTACAACTAGGGATGAGACCCAGTACTTC.

This chain links TRBV10-1 with TRBJ1-1; D not certain. Germline CDR1 is WNHNN and CDR2 is SYGVQD (reference sequence). This CDR3 is 13 amino acids long. Trimming removed 6 bases at V and 1 base at J, with 9 bases between. The CDR3 bases are TGCGCCAGCAGGGCAAATCGGAACACTGAAGCTTTCTTT. It is translated as CASRANRNTEAFF.

The rearrangement links TRBV6-5 to TRBJ2-3; the D is unclear. The germline V gene encodes CDR1 MNHEY and CDR2 SVGAGI. This CDR3 has 15 residues. V was trimmed by 0 bases and J by 4 bases, leaving 11 bases between them. CDR3 loop: CASSYSIQAADTQYF. The DNA of the CDR3 is TGTGCCAGCAGTTACTCGATCCAGGCAGCAGATACGCAGTATTTT.

The chain joins TRBV15 to TRBJ1-5; weak D call: TRBD1 (5 bases). V lost 3 bases, J lost 0 bases, and 9 bases lay in between. Germline assignment: CDR1 LNHNV and CDR2 YYDKDF (reference sequence). The CDR3 has 15 residues. In DNA form, the CDR3 reads TGTGCCACCAGCAGGGCAGGGAATAGCAATCAGCCCCAGCATTTT. Translated: CATSRAGNSNQPQHF.